What follows is one T cell receptor (beta chain) and its context. The authors ran a second PCR of about 7 to 12 cycles using a sample-barcoded 5' primer and a J-beta primer mix. A single record per CDR3 protein comes from TCRdb applying MiXCR to the 5' RACE reads. This table has about 1.8 million distinct CDR3 sequences, about 49% appearing once. The data stem from a study of blood T cells in healthy people across ages. V lost 6 bases and J 7 bases, leaving 13 bases between the germline ends. This CDR3 has 14 amino acids. Germline V gene sequence: CDR1 WSHSY, CDR2 SAAADI. The sequenced material came from blood. The chain couples TRBV10-2 to TRBJ1-6; D uncertain. The origin of this receptor is a woman between 40 and 55 years old in good health. CDR3 in amino acids: CASRETSHNSPLHF. CDR3 in DNA: TGCGCCAGCAGGGAGACAAGTCACAATTCACCCCTCCACTTT.